The 5 T cell receptor beta chains listed next were all sequenced from one sample in a study of HIV-infected patients and healthy controls. The repertoire came from unfractionated whole blood and reflected all unsorted peripheral T cells. Reverse transcription used 450 to 650 ng RNA and constant-region primers for alpha and beta. Using multiplexing indices, alpha and beta chain libraries were generated apart by chain-specific third strand synthesis. TCRdb independently ran MiXCR on the 5' RACE reads; one entry per CDR3 protein. Of 9,500 to 13,000 distinct CDR3 sequences listed, around 5.2% were seen once; the top ten hold 13% to 15%. The sequencing here drew on blood, taken before antiretroviral therapy. Every receptor here comes from an adult with HIV infection.

Ten or more counts support this clonotype. The chain couples TRBV7-6 to TRBJ2-2; D may correspond to TRBD1 or TRBD2 (5 bases each). The ends were cut back, 6 bases at V and 1 base at J, with 12 bases in the middle. The CDR3 length is 15 residues. Germline CDR1 SGHVS, CDR2 FNYEAQ. This CDR3 reads CASRRWDVNTGELFF. In DNA, the CDR3 is TGTGCCAGCAGGCGCTGGGACGTGAACACCGGGGAGCTGTTTTTT.

V usage is TRBV7-6 and J usage is TRBJ2-3; 11 bases line up with TRBD1. Germline CDR1 SGHVS, CDR2 FNYEAQ. The CDR3 totals 16 residues. V dropped 6 bases and J dropped 7; count of bases not matched to a gene: 12. In DNA form, the CDR3 reads TGTGCCAGCAGTTATCCGGGACAGGGGGTTCCATATACGCAGTATTTT. Protein product: CASSYPGQGVPYTQYF.

This clonotype was recorded many times. CDR3 bases: TGTGCCAGCAGCTTCAACCCGTCCGGGATTGCGAACACTGAAGCTTTCTTT. It is translated as CASSFNPSGIANTEAFF. The chain recombines TRBV5-6 with TRBJ1-1, with D unresolved. The CDR3 is 17 residues long. V lost 2 bases and J 1 base, leaving 18 bases between the germline ends. CDR1 and CDR2 from the germline V gene are SGHDT and YYEEEE.

This clonotype was seen ten or more times. The gene calls are TRBV2 and TRBJ2-3, with D uncertain. Germline CDR1 reads SNHLY; CDR2 reads FYNNEI. V lost 6 bases to trimming and J lost 6 bases, with 7 bases between them. CDR3 size: 11 residues. In nucleotides, the CDR3 is TGTGCCAGCAGCGCAAGTGATACGCAGTATTTT. Its translation is CASSASDTQYF.

This clonotype was seen many times. The V call is TRBV7-9, the J call TRBJ2-7; 13 bases map to TRBD2. CDR1 and CDR2 (germline): SEHNR, FQNEAQ (reference sequence). Trimming at V came to 4 bases and at J to 6 bases, leaving 6 bases not matched to a gene. This CDR3 spans 15 amino acids. The CDR3 nucleotides are TGTGCCAGCAGCTCTACTAGCGGGAGGGCTTCCGAGCAGTACTTC. Translated: CASSSTSGRASEQYF.